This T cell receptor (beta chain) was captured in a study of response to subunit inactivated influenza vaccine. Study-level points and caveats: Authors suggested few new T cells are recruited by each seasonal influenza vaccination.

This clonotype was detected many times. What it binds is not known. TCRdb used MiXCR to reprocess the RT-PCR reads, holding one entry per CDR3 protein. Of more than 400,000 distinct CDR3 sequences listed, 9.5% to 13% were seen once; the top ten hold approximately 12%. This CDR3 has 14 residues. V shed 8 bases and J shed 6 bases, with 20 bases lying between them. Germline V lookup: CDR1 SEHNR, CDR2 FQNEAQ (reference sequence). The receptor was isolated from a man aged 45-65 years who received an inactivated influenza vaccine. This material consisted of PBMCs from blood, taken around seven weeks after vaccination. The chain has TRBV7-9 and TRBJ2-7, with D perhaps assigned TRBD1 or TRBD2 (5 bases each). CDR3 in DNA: TGTGCCAGCGCCGGGACGTTGGGAGAAGCCGAGCAGTACTTC. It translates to CASAGTLGEAEQYF.